These 3 T cell receptor beta chains share one sample of origin, sequenced in a study of T cell clonotyping in hematopoietic cell transplantation (dated by TCRdb to the early 2020s). Library prep was done by the immunoSEQ multiplex PCR assay. TCRdb mirrors the immuneACCESS table, restricted to in-frame sequences. Some clones are absent from its copies; in checked studies, under half trace to an unresolved V gene, and the reason for the others is unknown. The sample table holds approximately 25,000 clones, of which about 94% were seen once. Approximately 1.5% of the sample rests with the top ten. Sequencing was performed on peripheral blood mononuclear cells. Source of these receptors: a man aged 50 or older in good health. Some clones in this sample may be carry-over from other donors' samples.

The J gene is TRBJ1-1, the V gene TRBV5-8; D gene uncertain. The CDR3 consists of 8 residues. Looked up from germline, CDR1 is SGHTS and CDR2 is YDEGEE. Trimming removed 6 bases at V and 13 bases at J, with 7 bases between. CDR3 in amino acids: CASNFGFF. CDR3 coding DNA: TGTGCCAGCAACTTTGGTTTCTTT.

The J gene is TRBJ2-3, the V gene TRBV2, with 7 bases that match TRBD2. The J segment lost 12 bases and the V segment lost 7 bases, leaving 10 bases of the junction unmatched. Germline CDR1 is SNHLY and CDR2 is FYNNEI. This CDR3 has 12 residues. The chain's CDR3 is CASITTGTTQYF. For the CDR3, the DNA is TGTGCCAGCATAACAACCGGGACTACCCAGTATTTT. Complete variable domain (other parts from reference TRBV2 and TRBJ2-3): EPEVTQTPSHQVTQMGQEVILRCVPISNHLYFYWYRQILGQKVEFLVSFYNNEISEKSEIFDDQFSVERPDGSNFTLKIRSTKLEDSAMYFCASITTGTTQYFGPGTRLTVL.

V gene TRBV6-5 combines with J gene TRBJ1-2; 7 nucleotides match TRBD1. CDR1 MNHEY and CDR2 SVGAGI come from the germline V gene. This CDR3 has 14 amino acids. V was clipped by 6 bases and J by 2 bases; unmatched bases: 6. CDR3 nucleotides: TGTGCCAGCAGCTCAGGGGGTGTGAACTATGGCTACACCTTC. This codes for CASSSGGVNYGYTF.